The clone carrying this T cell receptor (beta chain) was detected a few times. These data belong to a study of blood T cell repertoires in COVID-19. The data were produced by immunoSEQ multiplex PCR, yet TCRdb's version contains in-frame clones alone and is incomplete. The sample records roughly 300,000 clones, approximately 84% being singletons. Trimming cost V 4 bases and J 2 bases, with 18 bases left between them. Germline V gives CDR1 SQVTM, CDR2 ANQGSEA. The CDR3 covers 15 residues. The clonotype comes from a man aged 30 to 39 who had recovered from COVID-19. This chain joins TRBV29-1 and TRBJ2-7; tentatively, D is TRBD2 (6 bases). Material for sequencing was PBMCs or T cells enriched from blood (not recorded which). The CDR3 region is CSVAGEEGQAYEQYF. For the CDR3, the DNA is TGCAGCGTTGCGGGGGAGGAGGGGCAAGCCTACGAGCAGTACTTC.